This TCR beta chain was observed in a study of cytomegalovirus exposure and HLA in healthy donors. Study results and caveats: In a later analysis, common viral pathogens appeared linked to several of the most significant clusters.

CDR3 size: 14 residues. V was trimmed by 4 bases and J by 4 bases, leaving 13 bases between them. In germline, CDR1 is MNHNS, CDR2 SASEGT. This clone was detected only once. What it binds is unknown. A multiplex PCR was run with 60 Vbeta primers and 13 Jbeta primers. Method: immunoSEQ multiplex PCR; TCRdb's copy keeps in-frame clones and lacks some. This table holds 120,000 to 150,000 clones, about 79% found once. This TCR came from a woman aged 25 to 39 in good health and CMV-seronegative. Sequencing was carried out using PBMCs. The V call is TRBV6-1, the J call TRBJ1-1; D may be TRBD1 (5 bases). CDR3 in DNA: TGTGCCAGCAGTGCTGACCCCAGGGCCACTGAAGCTTTCTTT. It yields the protein CASSADPRATEAFF.